One sample yielded the 23 T cell receptor beta chains listed below, sequenced in a study of metastatic and nonmetastatic thyroid tumors. All patients were untreated before thyroid surgery. TCRdb reanalyzed the PCR reads with MiXCR. The table shows about 56,000 clones, with more than 25% occurring only once. Sequencing was done on a sample of blood. The receptors derive from a female donor with papillary thyroid cancer or a benign thyroid nodule (not recorded which). Some clones in this sample may be carry-over from other donors' samples.

The genes are TRBV19 and TRBJ2-2, with 9 positions matching TRBD1. The germline CDR1 and CDR2 sequences are LNHDA and SQIVND (reference sequence). After removal of 3 bases from V and 7 bases from J, the junction contained 12 bases not matched to a gene. This CDR3 has 17 amino acids. CDR3 DNA sequence: TGTGCCAGTAGTATGGTGGGGGGACAGGGCATCGACGGGGAGCTGTTTTTT. This encodes CASSMVGGQGIDGELFF.

The rearrangement joins TRBV6-1 to TRBJ2-7, with 7 nucleotides matching TRBD2. V shed 5 bases, J shed 2 bases, and the junction held 9 bases outside the gene matches. The CDR3 covers 15 residues. Germline lookup yields CDR1 MNHNS and CDR2 SASEGT. CDR3 DNA: TGTGCCAGCAGTCCGTCTCCGGCGGGAGCCTACGAGCAGTACTTC. As protein: CASSPSPAGAYEQYF.

This clone was seen more than once but under ten times. CDR3: CASSQTDTQYF. The CDR3 region has the DNA TGCGCCAGCAGCCAAACAGATACGCAGTATTTT. The chain employs TRBV4-1 and TRBJ2-3; D call uncertain. The ends were cut back, 2 bases at V and 3 bases at J, with 0 bases in the middle. This CDR3 is built from 11 residues. Germline V gene data show CDR1 as MGHRA and CDR2 as YSYEKL.

The V call is TRBV27, the J call TRBJ1-1; D is uncertain. There are 13 residues in the CDR3. Trimming removed 7 bases from V and 5 bases from J, with 14 bases in between. Germline V lookup: CDR1 MNHEY, CDR2 SMNVEV (reference sequence). This CDR3 reads CASTLSVGTEAFF. The CDR3 region has the DNA TGTGCCAGCACCTTATCTGTTGGGACTGAAGCTTTCTTT.

This chain joins TRBV4-2 and TRBJ2-1, with 7 positions matching TRBD2. The V gene end was trimmed by 1 base and the J gene end by 2 bases; junction bases not matched to a gene: 8. This CDR3 contains 17 residues. Germline assignment: CDR1 LGHNA and CDR2 YNFKEQ. This CDR3 is CASSQGSGMGTYNEQFF. The CDR3 DNA reads TGTGCCAGCAGCCAAGGGAGCGGGATGGGAACCTACAATGAGCAGTTCTTC.

J is TRBJ2-7 and V is TRBV20-1; TRBD1 matches at 8 bases. The length of the CDR3 is 13 residues. V was clipped by 5 bases and J by 7 bases; unmatched bases: 10. Germline V lookup: CDR1 DFQATT, CDR2 SNEGSKA (reference sequence). The CDR3 spells CSADSARGREQYF. In DNA form, the CDR3 reads TGCAGTGCTGATTCCGCCAGGGGGCGAGAGCAGTACTTC.

A note on this clone: Here the CDR3 omits its conserved ending phenylalanine or tryptophan, so a read error is the likely source. The V call is TRBV20-1, the J call TRBJ2-1; the D gene could be TRBD1 or TRBD2 (5 bases each). The germline CDR1 and CDR2 sequences are DFQATT and SNEGSKA (reference sequence). V was trimmed by 0 bases and J by 8 bases, leaving 11 bases between them. The CDR3 is 13 residues long. CDR3 nucleotide sequence: TGCAGTGCTAGAGATGAGATGGGGGATGAGCAGTTCTCC. Protein sequence: CSARDEMGDEQFS.

The V call is TRBV5-1, the J call TRBJ2-3; D is ambiguous. The length of the CDR3 is 14 residues. Germline V gene lookup returns CDR1 SGHRS and CDR2 YFSETQ. The ends were cut back, 4 bases at V and 2 bases at J, with 11 bases in the middle. CDR3 sequence reads: CASSGMVDTDTQYF. The CDR3 DNA reads TGCGCCAGCAGCGGTATGGTTGACACAGATACGCAGTATTTT.

The sample holds a few counts of this clone. The J gene is TRBJ1-2, the V gene TRBV20-1; 9 bases match TRBD1. Germline V gene data show CDR1 as DFQATT and CDR2 as SNEGSKA (reference sequence). V dropped 1 base and J dropped 0; count of bases not matched to a gene: 9. The CDR3 consists of 17 residues. CDR3: CSARGTGDQNANYGYTF. The CDR3 DNA follows: TGCAGTGCTAGAGGGACAGGGGACCAGAACGCTAACTATGGCTACACCTTC.

The rearrangement links TRBV6-2 or TRBV6-3 to TRBJ1-2, with 7 nucleotides matching TRBD1. Germline-derived CDR1 and CDR2 are MNHEY and SVGEGT. V trimming: 7 bases; J trimming: 4 bases; junction bases outside the gene matches: 12. The CDR3 runs 15 residues. The CDR3, as DNA: TGTGCCAGCAATGTCGGGGGGGACAGTTTCTATGGCTACACCTTC. It encodes CASNVGGDSFYGYTF.

CDR3 nucleotides: TGTGCCAGCAGTTTGGGGGGTACGGGCTATGGCTACACCTTC. Its protein product is CASSLGGTGYGYTF. The rearrangement links TRBV28 to TRBJ1-2; perhaps TRBD1 as D (5 bases). Trimming removed 3 bases at V and 4 bases at J, with 12 bases between. Germline CDR1 is MDHEN and CDR2 is SYDVKM. The CDR3 spans 14 residues.

In this sample, this clone turned up a few times. The rearrangement joins TRBV6-2 or TRBV6-3 to TRBJ1-5; D remains ambiguous. Trimming left V 0 bases short and J 11 bases short, with 14 bases between. The CDR3 is 14 amino acids. The germline V gene encodes CDR1 MNHEY and CDR2 SVGEGT. The CDR3 region has the DNA TGTGCCAGCAGTTACTCGTGGCAGAGCAAAGCCCAGCATTTT. Protein sequence: CASSYSWQSKAQHF.

This clone was counted a few times. The chain joins TRBV6-1 to TRBJ1-2; 10 bases are shared with TRBD1. CDR3 length: 14 residues. Germline loops: CDR1 MNHNS, CDR2 SASEGT. V trimming: 2 bases; J trimming: 8 bases; junction bases outside the gene matches: 5. CDR3 loop: CASSERGQGYGYTF. DNA for the CDR3: TGTGCCAGCAGTGAAAGGGGACAGGGGTACGGCTACACCTTC.

The chain uses TRBV20-1 and TRBJ2-7; 11 bases align to TRBD2. The length of the CDR3 is 15 residues. The junction had 9 bases not matched to a gene; V was cut back by 4 bases and J by 4 bases. Germline V lookup: CDR1 DFQATT, CDR2 SNEGSKA (reference sequence). This CDR3 is CSANPGLAEIYEQYF. In DNA form, the CDR3 reads TGCAGTGCTAACCCGGGACTAGCGGAGATTTACGAGCAGTACTTC.

The V and J genes are TRBV28 and TRBJ1-6, with no clear D. With 2 bases removed from V and 5 bases from J, the gap between germline ends came to 7 bases. The germline V gene encodes CDR1 MDHEN and CDR2 SYDVKM. The length of the CDR3 is 14 residues. The CDR3 loop is CASSLPSDNSPLHF. CDR3 DNA: TGTGCCAGCAGTTTACCGTCTGATAATTCACCCCTCCACTTT.

This chain joins TRBV6-1 and TRBJ2-7, with D tentatively TRBD1 (6 bases). V was trimmed by 6 bases and J by 0 bases, leaving 15 bases between them. Germline values: CDR1 MNHNS, CDR2 SASEGT. The CDR3 consists of 15 residues. The CDR3 region is CASSQDSRSSYEQYF. The CDR3 nucleotides are TGTGCCAGCAGCCAGGACAGCCGAAGCTCCTACGAGCAGTACTTC.

The genes are TRBV18 and TRBJ1-2; TRBD1 is a possible D gene (5 bases). CDR1 is KGHSH, CDR2 LQKENI, per germline. The CDR3 has 15 amino acids. Trimming shortened V by 0 bases and J by 4 bases, and 12 bases separated the two germline ends. CDR3 coding DNA: TGTGCCAGCTCACCACCGGTATCGGGGGGCTATGGCTACACCTTC. This gives the protein CASSPPVSGGYGYTF.

The chain couples TRBV5-1 to TRBJ2-3; TRBD2 aligns across 16 bases. Per germline, CDR1 SGHRS and CDR2 YFSETQ. The CDR3 has 15 amino acids. Unmatched junction bases numbered 2, after V lost 7 bases and J lost 3 bases. As DNA, the CDR3 is TGCGCCAGCGGGACTAGCGGGAGGGTAACAGATACGCAGTATTTT. Protein sequence: CASGTSGRVTDTQYF.

This clone was counted only a few times. The chain has TRBV12-3 or TRBV12-4 and TRBJ2-7; 7 nucleotides match TRBD1. After removal of 8 bases from V and 3 bases from J, the junction contained 13 bases not matched to a gene. This CDR3 comprises 15 residues. As DNA, the CDR3 is TGTGCCAGCCGACAATCGACAGGGTATTTCTACGAGCAGTACTTC. This codes for CASRQSTGYFYEQYF.

In this sample, this clone turned up many times. The chain joins TRBV4-1 to TRBJ2-2; perhaps TRBD2 as D (7 bases). This CDR3 is built from 15 residues. Germline assignment: CDR1 MGHRA and CDR2 YSYEKL. V was trimmed by 4 bases and J by 6 bases, leaving 15 bases between them. The CDR3 sequence is CASSPEGGGSGELFF. In DNA, the CDR3 is TGCGCCAGCAGCCCCGAGGGAGGGGGGTCCGGGGAGCTGTTTTTT.

V gene TRBV6-2 or TRBV6-3 combines with J gene TRBJ2-1, with D possibly being TRBD2 (6 bases). V shed 2 bases and J shed 6 bases, with 11 bases lying between them. Germline-derived CDR1 and CDR2 are MNHEY and SVGEGT. The CDR3 is 14 residues long. The CDR3 sequence: CASSYTSRVNEQFF. CDR3 DNA sequence: TGTGCCAGCAGTTACACTAGCAGGGTCAATGAGCAGTTCTTC.

A note on this clone: Relative to the germline gene, one junction end is altered; a read error may explain this. The chain combines TRBV12-3 or TRBV12-4 with TRBJ2-7; 9 nucleotides line up with TRBD2. The CDR3 has 12 residues. The CDR3 nucleotides are TGTGCCAGCGGCGGGGGGGCCTACGAGCAGTACTTT. The encoded protein is CASGGGAYEQYF.

In its sample, this clone was seen a few times. The chain couples TRBV12-3 or TRBV12-4 to TRBJ2-5; TRBD1 or TRBD2 may be the D gene (6 bases each). V shed 1 base and J shed 1 base, with 13 bases lying between them. This CDR3 has 16 residues. The CDR3: CASSLGVGGLQETQYF. CDR3 nucleotides: TGTGCCAGCAGTTTAGGGGTCGGGGGCCTCCAAGAGACCCAGTACTTC.